Listed below are T cell receptor beta chains from one sample, sequenced in a study of T cell responses to AZD1222 COVID-19 vaccine. The table came from immunoSEQ multiplex PCR; TCRdb's copy has only in-frame clones and leaves some out. The sample consists of around 160,000 clones, about 90% of them appearing once. Sample: peripheral blood, taken 28 days after the second AZD1222 dose. These receptors were obtained from an adult who received the AZD1222 COVID-19 vaccine. Both conserved end residues are part of each CDR3.

j_call v_call cdr3_aa
TRBJ1-1 TRBV11-2 CASSPTGRAEAFF
TRBJ1-2 TRBV6-1 CASSERTGEGGYTF
TRBJ1-5 TRBV19 CASSPQGKLNQPQHF
TRBJ1-5 TRBV30 CAWSVGQGGRQPQHF
TRBJ2-2 TRBV24-1 CATSDPGQGARAGELFF
TRBJ2-1 TRBV12-1 CASSLAGICYNEQFF
TRBJ1-4 TRBV19 CASSVLQGATNEKLFF
TRBJ1-2 TRBV7-9 CASSRAGTDGYGYTF
TRBJ2-1 TRBV28 CASSGGLAGVNEQFF
TRBJ2-6 TRBV15 CATSRDRGSGANVLTF
TRBJ2-7 TRBV7-7 CASSSTGNEQYF
TRBJ2-2 TRBV5-1 CASSAQPGLPTGELFF
TRBJ2-1 TRBV11-3 CASSLAGLAGGPQFF
TRBJ1-1 TRBV4-1 CASKGPLKGTEAFF
TRBJ2-1 TRBV11-3 CASSFRGALDNEQFF
TRBJ2-3 TRBV7-9 CASQTQERTDTQYF